These 23 T cell receptor beta chains share one sample of origin, sequenced in a study of T cells after yellow fever vaccination. TCRdb itself ran the 5' RACE reads through MiXCR, one entry per CDR3 protein. The sample carries around 320,000 distinct CDR3 sequences, 8.7% recorded once. The sequences come from CD4+ T cells sorted from PBMCs, collected 5 days after the yellow fever booster vaccination. The receptors were sampled from a man aged 18 to 29 who received the YFV17D yellow fever vaccine.

The chain couples TRBV6-2 or TRBV6-3 to TRBJ2-7, with 8 bases that match TRBD2. Germline V lookup: CDR1 MNHEY, CDR2 SVGEGT. The CDR3 length is 16 residues. The V gene end was trimmed by 0 bases and the J gene end by 0 bases; junction bases not matched to a gene: 4. The CDR3 DNA reads TGTGCCAGCAGTTACTCGATAGCGGGGAGCTCCTACGAGCAGTACGTC. Its protein is CASSYSIAGSSYEQYV.

This clonotype was detected only a few times. The chain recombines TRBV27 with TRBJ2-1, with D possibly being TRBD1 (6 bases). V lost 8 bases, J lost 4 bases, and 18 bases lay in between. The CDR3 runs 15 residues. Per the germline V gene, CDR1 is MNHEY and CDR2 is SMNVEV (reference sequence). The CDR3 loop reads CASYDPGDRYNEQFF. The CDR3 DNA sequence: TGTGCCAGCTATGACCCAGGGGATCGTTACAATGAGCAGTTCTTC.

This clonotype was seen repeatedly, ten times or more. This sequence joins TRBV11-2 and TRBJ2-5, with D tentatively TRBD1 or TRBD2 (6 bases each). The CDR3 consists of 13 residues. CDR1 SGHAT and CDR2 FQNNGV come from the germline V gene. V dropped 4 bases and J dropped 5 bases, with 11 bases sitting between them. Here the CDR3 reads CASSSRGEETQYF. The CDR3 DNA is TGTGCCAGCAGCTCGAGGGGGGAGGAGACCCAGTACTTC.

There are many counts of this clonotype. An end of the junction differs from the germline gene, which may be a read error. V and J are TRBV6-6 and TRBJ1-6; perhaps TRBD1 as D (5 bases). Germline CDR1 reads MNHNY; CDR2 reads SVGAGI (reference sequence). The CDR3 has 13 amino acids. CDR3 sequence: CASSQDRNSPLHF. The DNA for the CDR3 is TGCGCCAGCAGCCAAGACAGAAATTCACCCCTCCACTTT.

This chain's CDR3 is CAISDGFGGAGDEQFF. As DNA, the CDR3 is TGTGCCATCAGTGATGGATTTGGGGGGGCCGGCGATGAGCAGTTCTTC. The V gene is TRBV10-3, the J gene TRBJ2-1, with D tentatively TRBD2 (7 bases). V was shortened by 3 bases and J by 8 bases, with 20 bases between the two germline ends. The germline gives CDR1 ENHRY, CDR2 SYGVKD. This CDR3 is built from 16 residues.

The table lists this clonotype with a few counts. The rearrangement links TRBV7-9 to TRBJ2-7; 8 bases are shared with TRBD2. The V gene end was trimmed by 7 bases and the J gene end by 3 bases; junction bases not matched to a gene: 8. The CDR3 is made up of 14 amino acids. The germline V gene has CDR1 SEHNR and CDR2 FQNEAQ (reference sequence). The CDR3 here is CASNIGGGNYEQYF. The CDR3 DNA is TGTGCCAGCAACATCGGGGGGGGTAACTACGAGCAGTACTTC.

The chain employs TRBV5-4 and TRBJ1-2; D is possibly TRBD1 (5 bases). The CDR3 totals 13 residues. Looked up from germline, CDR1 is SGHNT and CDR2 is YYREEE (reference sequence). Trimming pared 4 bases from V and 0 bases from J, leaving 7 bases between. CDR3 sequence reads: CASSMTANYGYTF. Written as DNA, the CDR3 is TGTGCCAGCAGCATGACAGCTAACTATGGCTACACCTTC.

This clonotype was seen many times. The rearrangement joins TRBV6-5 to TRBJ2-1; 7 bases line up with TRBD2. Trimming cost V 5 bases and J 9 bases; bases outside gene matches: 13. From germline, CDR1 is MNHEY and CDR2 SVGAGI. This CDR3 contains 15 residues. CDR3 amino acids: CASSRIAGSGGEQFF. CDR3 nucleotide sequence: TGTGCCAGCAGTCGTATAGCGGGTTCTGGCGGTGAGCAGTTCTTC.

This clonotype was picked up many times. This chain joins TRBV4-3 and TRBJ1-5; D unresolved. Germline CDR1 reads LGHNA; CDR2 reads YSLEER. V lost 0 bases, J lost 3 bases, and 6 bases lay in between. The CDR3 runs to 14 residues. The CDR3 loop reads CASSQDSLNQPQHF. The CDR3 region has the DNA TGCGCCAGCAGCCAAGATAGTCTCAATCAGCCCCAGCATTTT.

This clonotype has more than one count but fewer than ten. The gene calls are TRBV5-4 and TRBJ2-1; 9 bases line up with TRBD2. The CDR3 covers 15 residues. Germline lookup yields CDR1 SGHNT and CDR2 YYREEE (reference sequence). V dropped 2 bases and J dropped 7; count of bases not matched to a gene: 7. CDR3 bases: TGTGCCAGCAGCTTTTACAGCGGGGGGAAGAATGAGCAGTTCTTC. It is translated as CASSFYSGGKNEQFF.

The chain employs TRBV20-1 and TRBJ2-7; the match to TRBD2 covers 9 bases. Germline V gene data show CDR1 as DFQATT and CDR2 as SNEGSKA (reference sequence). V shed 1 base and J 0 bases; nucleotides not matched to a gene: 1. The CDR3 consists of 14 residues. The chain's CDR3 is CSARGSGSSYEQYV. The CDR3 region has the DNA TGCAGTGCTAGAGGTAGCGGGAGCTCCTACGAGCAGTACGTC.

This clonotype has just one count. CDR3 sequence reads: CASTADLTDTQYF. The CDR3 DNA follows: TGTGCCAGCACTGCGGATCTCACAGATACGCAGTATTTT. This chain links TRBV6-6 with TRBJ2-3, with unresolved D. The CDR3 extends over 13 amino acids. Germline V gene sequence: CDR1 MNHNY, CDR2 SVGAGI (reference sequence). Deletions cut 7 bases from V and 2 bases from J, with 10 bases between.

This chain uses TRBV28 with TRBJ1-5, with D tentatively TRBD1 (5 bases). Deletions cut 3 bases from V and 1 base from J, with 13 bases between. This CDR3 contains 16 residues. The V gene's germline CDR1 is MDHEN and CDR2 SYDVKM. As DNA, the CDR3 is TGTGCCAGCAGTTTCTTGACCCGGGGCAGCAATCAGCCCCAGCATTTT. Residues: CASSFLTRGSNQPQHF.

This clonotype was counted between two and nine times. J is TRBJ2-2 and V is TRBV7-9; D call uncertain. The germline V gene has CDR1 SEHNR and CDR2 FQNEAQ (reference sequence). This CDR3 has 12 residues. The V and J ends lost 7 bases and 4 bases respectively, with 7 bases between them. The CDR3 region has the DNA TGTGCCAGCAATGGGTTCACCGGGGAGCTGTTTTTT. It encodes CASNGFTGELFF.

The chain links TRBV7-2 to TRBJ2-2; 9 bases line up with TRBD1. Germline trimming cut 0 bases from V and 6 bases from J; bases unmatched to any gene: 5. CDR3 length: 16 amino acids. From germline, CDR1 is SGHTA and CDR2 FQGNSA. The CDR3 bases are TGTGCCAGCAGCTTAGCCTCGACAGGGGGGGCCGGGGAGCTGTTTTTT. It codes for CASSLASTGGAGELFF.

There are a few counts of this clonotype. The rearrangement joins TRBV9 to TRBJ2-2, with 8 bases fitting TRBD2. The V gene's germline CDR1 is SGDLS and CDR2 YYNGEE. This CDR3 contains 18 residues. The V segment lost 3 bases and the J segment 1 base; nucleotides outside the gene matches: 11. DNA for the CDR3: TGTGCCAGCAGCGGGGTTGCGGGGGGATTACTGAACACCGGGGAGCTGTTTTTT. It encodes CASSGVAGGLLNTGELFF.

This chain links TRBV7-2 with TRBJ1-5, with D perhaps TRBD1 (6 bases). Trimming stripped 1 base from V and 4 bases from J, with 11 bases between. In germline, CDR1 is SGHTA, CDR2 FQGNSA. This CDR3 comprises 15 residues. CDR3 residues: CASSLGQAFNQPQHF. The CDR3 DNA follows: TGTGCCAGCAGCTTAGGACAGGCCTTTAATCAGCCCCAGCATTTT.

CDR3: CASSQSRNEKLFF. CDR3 DNA: TGTGCCAGCAGCCAATCAAGGAATGAAAAACTGTTTTTT. The chain links TRBV3-1 to TRBJ1-4; D remains unclear. Germline assignment: CDR1 LGHDT and CDR2 YNNKEL (reference sequence). The CDR3 is 13 residues long. V was clipped by 2 bases and J by 5 bases, with 6 bases between them.

This clonotype was found a few times. The chain uses TRBV4-1 and TRBJ2-2; 8 positions agree with TRBD2. V was pared by 2 bases and J by 2 bases, with 4 bases of the junction left unmatched. Germline V gene data show CDR1 as MGHRA and CDR2 as YSYEKL. The CDR3 runs to 16 residues. The chain's CDR3 is CASSQLAGGNTGELFF. Written as DNA, the CDR3 is TGCGCCAGCAGCCAACTCGCGGGGGGTAACACCGGGGAGCTGTTTTTT.

CDR3 bases: TGCAGTGCTAACCCCGGGGGCCGGGACACTGAAGCTTTCTTT. It translates to CSANPGGRDTEAFF. The genes are TRBV20-1 and TRBJ1-1; perhaps TRBD1 as D (6 bases). Trimming pared 4 bases from V and 3 bases from J, leaving 15 bases between. Germline CDR1 and CDR2: DFQATT and SNEGSKA (reference sequence). This CDR3 has 14 residues.

The chain combines TRBV7-2 with TRBJ2-3, with TRBD2 matching 8 bases. In germline, CDR1 is SGHTA, CDR2 FQGNSA. This CDR3 is 16 amino acids long. With 5 bases clipped from V and 8 bases from J, the junction kept 15 bases outside the gene matches. The CDR3 DNA sequence: TGTGCCAGCAGCCTCGCAAGAAGCGGGGGACTGGGTACGCAGTATTTT. Its protein is CASSLARSGGLGTQYF.

The rearrangement joins TRBV19 to TRBJ1-5; possible D gene TRBD1, 6 bases. Looked up from germline, CDR1 is LNHDA and CDR2 is SQIVND (reference sequence). Trimming took 5 bases from V and 2 from J, leaving 13 bases between them. CDR3 length: 15 residues. CDR3: CASSGYREGNQPQHF. In nucleotides, the CDR3 is TGTGCCAGTAGTGGGTACAGGGAAGGCAATCAGCCCCAGCATTTT.

The J gene is TRBJ1-4, the V gene TRBV5-6; D possibly corresponds to TRBD1 (5 bases). V lost 0 bases to trimming and J lost 7 bases, with 10 bases between them. The germline V gene has CDR1 SGHDT and CDR2 YYEEEE. The CDR3 is made up of 14 amino acids. The CDR3 spells CASSLEGMGEKLFF. The DNA of the CDR3 is TGTGCCAGCAGCTTGGAGGGGATGGGTGAAAAACTGTTTTTT. Supplemented by reference TRBV5-6 and TRBJ1-4, the full variable domain reads DAGVTQSPTHLIKTRGQQVTLRCSPKSGHDTVSWYQQALGQGPQFIFQYYEEEERQRGNFPDRFSGHQFPNYSSELNVNALLLGDSALYLCASSLEGMGEKLFFGSGTQLSVL.